This T cell receptor (beta chain) was documented in a study of T cells in Graves' hyperthyroidism and ophthalmopathy. Findings and limits, study-wide: The model identified upcoming ophthalmopathy a median 6.5 months ahead of onset.

V dropped 6 bases and J dropped 6 bases, with 16 bases sitting between them. Germline CDR1 MNHNS, CDR2 SASEGT. The CDR3 is 14 amino acids. Newly diagnosed hyperthyroidism patients aged 18 to 65 years had disease lasting under 2 months. Researchers took RNA transcripts and amplified the TCR beta CDR3 regions from them. A set of HTBI primers served as the primers for a first-round RT-PCR of the TCR CDR3. From the multiplex PCR reads, TCRdb called clonotypes with MiXCR, one entry per CDR3 protein. The table shows under 450,000 distinct CDR3 sequences, with 15% to 19% occurring only once. About this clonotype itself: Antigen specificity is unknown.

The V and J genes are TRBV6-1 and TRBJ2-3; D may correspond to TRBD1 or TRBD2 (5 bases each). The TCR sequence derives from a woman younger than 30 with Graves' hyperthyroidism. Sequenced input: blood. CDR3 residues: CASRRTGPWDTQYF. CDR3 nucleotides: TGTGCCAGCAGGAGGACGGGGCCATGGGATACGCAGTATTTT.